A single sample gave rise to the 12 T cell receptor beta chains below, sequenced in a study of shared clonotypes between healthy human individuals. Data came from immunoSEQ multiplex PCR; TCRdb stores just in-frame clones and leaves some out. The table shows some 1.1 million clones, with approximately 80% occurring only once. Specimen: memory CD4+ T cells from PBMCs. Noted subset: CD45RA-negative fraction. The receptor set was obtained from a man aged 18 to 35 in good health. Some clones in this sample may be carry-over from other donors' samples.

V gene TRBV27 combines with J gene TRBJ2-2; 9 bases fit TRBD2. The CDR3 contains 17 residues. V shed 7 bases, J shed 1 base, and the junction held 10 bases outside the gene matches. The germline CDR1 and CDR2 sequences are MNHEY and SMNVEV (reference sequence). The CDR3 here is CASTLGSGSQNTGELFF. CDR3 nucleotide sequence: TGTGCCAGCACCTTGGGTAGCGGGAGCCAGAACACCGGGGAGCTGTTTTTT.

The chain combines TRBV6-1 with TRBJ2-3; D possibly corresponds to TRBD2 (6 bases). The CDR3 has 11 residues. CDR1 MNHNS and CDR2 SASEGT come from the germline V gene. V lost 5 bases to trimming and J lost 8 bases, with 8 bases between them. This CDR3 reads CASSPGGTQYF. The CDR3 DNA is TGTGCCAGCAGTCCCGGGGGTACGCAGTATTTT.

In its sample, this clone was seen once. The genes are TRBV7-9 and TRBJ1-1; tentatively, D is TRBD1 (5 bases). V dropped 4 bases and J dropped 4 bases, with 16 bases sitting between them. The germline gives CDR1 SEHNR, CDR2 FQNEAQ (reference sequence). This CDR3 has 15 amino acids. The CDR3 DNA sequence: TGTGCCAGCAGCTCCCGGAGCCGGGGGGTCACTGAAGCTTTCTTT. Amino acids: CASSSRSRGVTEAFF. Together with reference TRBV7-9 and TRBJ1-1, the CDR3 gives the full variable domain: DTGVSQNPRHKITKRGQNVTFRCDPISEHNRLYWYRQTLGQGPEFLTYFQNEAQLEKSRLLSDRFSAERPKGSFSTLEIQRTEQGDSAMYLCASSSRSRGVTEAFFGQGTRLTVV.

Note on this clone: The same CDR3 can be traced to other DNA sequences in this sample. The rearrangement joins TRBV7-2 to TRBJ2-7; D unclear. Germline CDR1 is SGHTA and CDR2 is FQGNSA. Between the trimmed V and J ends, which lost 6 bases and 6 bases, there was a span of 9 bases. This CDR3 comprises 11 residues. The CDR3 loop reads CASSLALEQYF. The CDR3 region has the DNA TGTGCCAGCAGTCTGGCCCTCGAGCAGTACTTC.

V and J are TRBV18 and TRBJ2-1; TRBD2 is a possible D gene (6 bases). The CDR3 sequence is 15 residues long. Looked up from germline, CDR1 is KGHSH and CDR2 is LQKENI. V lost 0 bases and J 4 bases, leaving 10 bases between the germline ends. The CDR3 protein is CASSPPRTTYNEQFF. CDR3 sequence (DNA): TGTGCCAGCTCACCACCCCGGACTACTTACAATGAGCAGTTCTTC.

This rearrangement joins TRBV4-1 to TRBJ2-1; TRBD2 might be the D (6 bases). The germline V gene has CDR1 MGHRA and CDR2 YSYEKL. V was shortened by 4 bases and J by 3 bases, with 19 bases between the two germline ends. The CDR3 is 17 amino acids. Written as DNA, the CDR3 is TGCGCCAGCAGCCGTTCGGGGGTTAATCTACTCTACAATGAGCAGTTCTTC. This gives the protein CASSRSGVNLLYNEQFF.

This chain connects TRBV5-1 to TRBJ1-2; the match to TRBD1 covers 9 bases. The CDR3 has 15 residues. Trimming took 4 bases from V and 6 from J; bases not matched to a gene: 10. Germline V gene sequence: CDR1 SGHRS, CDR2 YFSETQ. CDR3 DNA sequence: TGCGCCAGCAGCAACGTTGGGACAGGGAGGGATGGCTACACCTTC. Encoded protein: CASSNVGTGRDGYTF.

This clone was seen at least ten times. The chain recombines TRBV28 with TRBJ2-7, with 9 bases that match TRBD1. This CDR3 region has 16 residues. The J segment lost 2 bases and the V segment lost 4 bases, leaving 9 bases of the junction unmatched. Germline assignment: CDR1 MDHEN and CDR2 SYDVKM. The CDR3 bases are TGTGCCAGCAGTTCCCCGGGGACAGGGAAAACCTACGAGCAGTACTTC. Translated: CASSSPGTGKTYEQYF. The full variable domain, rest sourced from reference TRBV28 and TRBJ2-7, is DVKVTQSSRYLVKRTGEKVFLECVQDMDHENMFWYRQDPGLGLRLIYFSYDVKMKEKGDIPEGYSVSREKKERFSLILESASTNQTSMYLCASSSPGTGKTYEQYFGPGTRLTVT.

This chain connects TRBV5-6 to TRBJ1-5; weak D call: TRBD1 (6 bases). Trimming cost V 4 bases and J 6 bases, with 11 bases left between them. Germline values: CDR1 SGHDT, CDR2 YYEEEE. The CDR3 consists of 13 residues. This CDR3 reads CASSTGWGQPQHF. DNA of the CDR3: TGTGCCAGCAGCACAGGGTGGGGTCAGCCCCAGCATTTT. The whole variable domain, remainder taken from reference TRBV5-6 and TRBJ1-5, is DAGVTQSPTHLIKTRGQQVTLRCSPKSGHDTVSWYQQALGQGPQFIFQYYEEEERQRGNFPDRFSGHQFPNYSSELNVNALLLGDSALYLCASSTGWGQPQHFGDGTRLSIL.

V gene TRBV9 combines with J gene TRBJ2-3; a possible D gene is TRBD2 (6 bases). V gave up 0 bases and J gave up 6 bases, with 14 bases separating them. The germline CDR1 and CDR2 sequences are SGDLS and YYNGEE. This CDR3 contains 15 residues. CDR3 loop: CASSVVLGGPDTQYF. The CDR3 region has the DNA TGTGCCAGCAGCGTAGTATTAGGAGGGCCGGATACGCAGTATTTT.

The chain recombines TRBV9 with TRBJ2-7; 9 bases agree with TRBD1. The V gene's germline CDR1 is SGDLS and CDR2 YYNGEE. The CDR3 has 17 residues. Trimming at V came to 3 bases and at J to 5 bases, leaving 15 bases not matched to a gene. Written as DNA, the CDR3 is TGTGCCAGCAGCGCCCAACCACCGGGACAGGGTTCCCACGAGCAGTACTTC. Translating it yields CASSAQPPGQGSHEQYF.

This chain uses TRBV23-1 with TRBJ1-2; 10 bases align to TRBD1. TRBV23-1 is marked as an open reading frame, function uncertain. The CDR3 contains 14 residues. The trim removed 7 bases at V and 7 bases at J, leaving 9 bases unmatched. The chain's CDR3 is CASTPPGQGCGYTF. The DNA for the CDR3 is TGCGCCAGCACTCCACCGGGACAGGGGTGTGGCTACACCTTC.